The 11 T cell receptor beta chains given below trace back to one sample, sequenced in a study of OX40 agonist ivuxolimab in advanced cancers. Data came from immunoSEQ multiplex PCR; TCRdb stores just in-frame clones and leaves some out. The sample includes 70,000 to 95,000 clones, 84% of them seen just once. The material sequenced was CD4+ or CD8+ T cells sorted from blood, taken in a trial of the OX40 agonist ivuxolimab. Receptors originate from an adult with an advanced solid tumor such as melanoma, head and neck, liver or kidney cancer.

The DNA for the CDR3 is TGTGCCAGCAGCGAAACCTACGAGCAGTACTTC. Protein sequence: CASSETYEQYF. The rearrangement uses TRBV7-2 and TRBJ2-7; D uncertain. Trimming stripped 5 bases from V and 2 bases from J, with 4 bases between. Per the germline V gene, CDR1 is SGHTA and CDR2 is FQGNSA. CDR3 length equals 11 residues.

V usage is TRBV7-7 and J usage is TRBJ1-2; 8 bases agree with TRBD1. This CDR3 has 15 amino acids. In germline, CDR1 is SSHAT, CDR2 FNYEAQ (reference sequence). Trimming cost V 0 bases and J 7 bases; bases outside gene matches: 7. The CDR3 protein is CASSLALGQGGGYTF. The CDR3 DNA reads as TGTGCCAGCAGCTTAGCCTTAGGACAGGGCGGTGGCTACACCTTC. Based on the CDR3 plus reference TRBV7-7 and TRBJ1-2, the full variable domain is GAGVSQSPRYKVTKRGQDVTLRCDPISSHATLYWYQQALGQGPEFLTYFNYEAQPDKSGLPSDRFSAERPEGSISTLTIQRTEQRDSAMYRCASSLALGQGGGYTFGSGTRLTVV.

The gene calls are TRBV27 and TRBJ1-1; maybe TRBD1 (6 bases). V was shortened by 6 bases and J by 3 bases, with 11 bases between the two germline ends. The CDR3 runs to 13 residues. Germline V gives CDR1 MNHEY, CDR2 SMNVEV (reference sequence). The CDR3 reads CASRRTADTEAFF. The CDR3 nucleotides read TGTGCCAGCAGGCGGACAGCAGACACTGAAGCTTTCTTT.

The chain uses TRBV28 and TRBJ2-3; a possible D gene is TRBD2 (6 bases). Trimming left V 4 bases short and J 3 bases short, with 17 bases between. Looked up from germline, CDR1 is MDHEN and CDR2 is SYDVKM. The CDR3 loop spans 16 amino acids. CDR3 in DNA: TGTGCCAGCAGTTCCCTGGGAGGACTGGTTACAGATACGCAGTATTTT. It is translated as CASSSLGGLVTDTQYF.

This clone has a single count. The J gene is TRBJ2-1, the V gene TRBV18, with D unresolved. Germline V gene lookup returns CDR1 KGHSH and CDR2 LQKENI. V was shortened by 2 bases and J by 4 bases, with 6 bases between the two germline ends. The CDR3 is 13 residues long. DNA of the CDR3: TGTGCCAGCTCACCAGAACTTTACAATGAGCAGTTCTTC. Its translation: CASSPELYNEQFF.

This clone was seen a handful of times. The gene calls are TRBV6-1 and TRBJ1-2; possible D gene TRBD1, 6 bases. The CDR3 consists of 14 residues. Germline CDR1 and CDR2: MNHNS and SASEGT. V was trimmed by 3 bases and J by 2 bases, leaving 10 bases between them. CDR3 bases: TGTGCCAGCAGTGAGGACAGTTGGAACTATGGCTACACCTTC. This gives the protein CASSEDSWNYGYTF.

V usage is TRBV7-2 and J usage is TRBJ1-2; D not certain. The CDR3 sequence is 14 residues long. Between the trimmed V and J ends, which lost 1 base and 4 bases, there was a span of 10 bases. Germline CDR1 SGHTA, CDR2 FQGNSA. CDR3 sequence reads: CASSLVEGPYGYTF. The DNA of the CDR3 is TGTGCCAGCAGCTTAGTGGAAGGGCCCTATGGCTACACCTTC.

The V gene is TRBV28, the J gene TRBJ2-7, with D possibly matching TRBD1 (5 bases). Germline lookup yields CDR1 MDHEN and CDR2 SYDVKM. V lost 2 bases and J 6 bases, leaving 14 bases between the germline ends. The CDR3 totals 14 residues. CDR3 region: CASSLGLDGAEQYF. In nucleotides, the CDR3 is TGTGCCAGCAGTTTAGGCCTGGATGGGGCCGAGCAGTACTTC. Drawing the rest from reference TRBV28 and TRBJ2-7, the complete variable domain is DVKVTQSSRYLVKRTGEKVFLECVQDMDHENMFWYRQDPGLGLRLIYFSYDVKMKEKGDIPEGYSVSREKKERFSLILESASTNQTSMYLCASSLGLDGAEQYFGPGTRLTVT.

Concerning this clone: Sequence at one end of the junction differs from germline and may be a read error. Other DNA variants within this sample encode the same CDR3. V usage is TRBV7-9 and J usage is TRBJ1-6; D call uncertain. The CDR3 spans 13 residues. Germline V gene sequence: CDR1 SEHNR, CDR2 FQNEAQ (reference sequence). DNA of the CDR3: TGTGCTAGCAGCTTAGCACAGAATTCACCCCTCCACTTT. Its translation is CASSLAQNSPLHF.

This clone was counted only a few times. The V gene is TRBV27, the J gene TRBJ2-3, with D possibly called TRBD1 or TRBD2 (5 bases each). The CDR3 is 10 amino acids. V was clipped by 8 bases and J by 5 bases, with 5 bases between them. From germline, CDR1 is MNHEY and CDR2 SMNVEV (reference sequence). For the CDR3, the DNA is TGTGCCAGCGGGGGAGATACGCAGTATTTT. Translation: CASGGDTQYF.

The chain uses TRBV5-6 and TRBJ2-2; 7 nucleotides line up with TRBD1. CDR3 length: 15 residues. Germline values: CDR1 SGHDT, CDR2 YYEEEE. The V and J ends lost 2 bases and 5 bases, in that order; junction bases with no gene match: 6. The CDR3 coding sequence is TGTGCCAGCAGCTTAGCTGGACAGGTAACCGGGGAGCTGTTTTTT. The encoded protein is CASSLAGQVTGELFF.